These T cell receptor beta chains were read from a single sample in a study of regulatory T cells in long-lasting Graves disease. One entry per CDR3 protein, called by TCRdb with MiXCR from the multiplex PCR reads. There are 350,000 to 400,000 distinct CDR3 sequences in the sample; around 16% occur only once, and approximately 22% lies in the top ten. The input for sequencing was peripheral blood mononuclear cells (PBMCs), taken at new diagnosis, from a patient treated with antithyroid drugs. These receptors all come from a female donor with Graves disease. Each CDR3 is given with its conserved first and last residue. Fields, in order: D gene, clone size, V gene, J gene, CDR3 protein, CDR3 DNA. The D gene is left open where the match is weak. Expanded clones get a size class; other rows say once, few or many, or leave the size out.

-,many,TRBV5-1,TRBJ1-2,CASSFSLKIVGIRSNYGYTF,TGCGCCAGCAGCTTCTCCCTCAAGATTGTGGGGATCCGGTCTAACTATGGCTACACCTTC
-,many,TRBV7-9,TRBJ2-1,CASSLESSRHGEQFF,TGTGCTAGCAGCTTAGAGTCTAGTCGCCACGGCGAGCAGTTCTTC
-,many,TRBV10-3,TRBJ2-1,CAISESMGGVNEQFF,TGTGCCATCAGTGAGTCGATGGGGGGCGTGAATGAGCAGTTCTTC
-,many,TRBV20-1,TRBJ1-2,CSARDGDGGIGGYTF,TGCAGTGCTAGAGACGGGGACGGAGGTATTGGTGGCTACACCTTC
TRBD1,-,TRBV6-2/TRBV6-3,TRBJ1-6,CASRAMTGGRNSPLHF,TGTGCCAGCAGGGCGATGACAGGGGGCCGGAATTCACCCCTCCACTTT
-,many,TRBV27,TRBJ1-1,CASSIRDSSPMNTEAFF,TGTGCCAGCAGTATCCGGGACTCGAGTCCGATGAACACTGAAGCTTTCTTT
TRBD1,many,TRBV7-9,TRBJ2-7,CASSPYRGPGDEQYF,TGTGCCAGCAGCCCCTACAGGGGACCCGGGGACGAGCAGTACTTC
-,few,TRBV6-1,TRBJ2-2,CASTGAGELFF,TGTGCCAGCACCGGCGCCGGGGAGCTGTTTTTT
TRBD1,many,TRBV28,TRBJ1-4,CASSLLQGYEKLFF,TGTGCCAGCAGTTTGCTACAGGGGTATGAAAAACTGTTTTTT
-,many,TRBV3-1,TRBJ2-4,CASSPHRDLGDIQYF,TGTGCCAGCAGCCCGCACCGGGACTTGGGGGACATTCAGTACTTC
TRBD2,few,TRBV7-8,TRBJ2-1,CASSLAGTSGRSMHYNEQFF,TGTGCCAGCAGCTTAGCGGGGACTAGCGGGAGGAGTATGCACTACAATGAGCAGTTCTTC
-,many,TRBV28,TRBJ2-7,CASGRSYRAPYEQYF,TGTGCCAGCGGGAGGAGTTACAGGGCACCCTACGAGCAGTACTTC
-,many,TRBV13,TRBJ2-7,CASSRRYEQYF,TGTGCCAGCAGCCGACGGTACGAGCAGTACTTC
TRBD1,many,TRBV6-1,TRBJ1-2,CASSLGQGADYGYTF,TGTGCCAGCAGTCTCGGACAGGGGGCTGACTATGGCTACACCTTC
-,-,TRBV12-3/TRBV12-4,TRBJ2-7,CASSLGRRAANEQYF,TGTGCCAGCAGTTTAGGCCGAAGGGCAGCCAACGAGCAGTACTTC
-,many,TRBV28,TRBJ2-3,CASSPLPTSTDTQYF,TGTGCCAGCAGCCCCCTCCCGACTAGCACAGATACGCAGTATTTT
-,once,TRBV18,TRBJ1-1,CASSPPSSVDPASEAFF,TGTGCCAGCTCACCACCCTCATCGGTAGACCCAGCTTCTGAAGCTTTCTTT
-,many,TRBV10-3,TRBJ2-2,CAISESVVNTGELFF,TGTGCCATCAGTGAGTCCGTGGTGAACACCGGGGAGCTGTTTTTT
TRBD1,many,TRBV27,TRBJ1-4,CASSSHRQGVEKLFF,TGTGCCAGCAGTTCCCATCGACAGGGGGTTGAAAAACTGTTTTTT
-,-,TRBV12-3/TRBV12-4,TRBJ2-1,CASIFHGEQFF,TGTGCCAGCATTTTCCATGGTGAGCAGTTCTTC
-,-,TRBV4-1,TRBJ1-1,CASSQGTDSQNTEAFF,TGCGCCAGCAGCCAAGGGACGGACAGTCAGAACACTGAAGCTTTCTTT
-,-,TRBV13,TRBJ2-2,CASSLGFLGAGELFF,TGTGCCAGCAGCTTAGGCTTTCTTGGCGCCGGGGAGCTGTTTTTT
-,many,TRBV6-5,TRBJ1-2,CASSYLSVRAGYTF,TGTGCCAGCAGTTACTTGTCGGTTCGGGCTGGCTACACCTTC
TRBD2,many,TRBV7-2,TRBJ2-3,CASNEGLAVTDTQYF,TGTGCCAGCAACGAGGGACTAGCGGTCACAGATACGCAGTATTTT
-,few,TRBV20-1,TRBJ1-1,CSARFPAGGANTEAFF,TGCAGTGCTAGGTTTCCAGCGGGGGGGGCTAACACTGAAGCTTTCTTT
-,many,TRBV20-1,TRBJ2-4,CSAEPTDSLENIQYF,TGCAGTGCTGAACCGACCGATTCCCTCGAAAACATTCAGTACTTC
TRBD2,many,TRBV28,TRBJ2-2,CASSLPGGGTGELFF,TGTGCCAGCAGTCTCCCGGGGGGGGGCACCGGGGAGCTGTTTTTT
-,-,TRBV7-3,TRBJ2-3,CASSLTAPPPTDTQYF,TGTGCCAGCAGCTTAACGGCGCCACCCCCCACAGATACGCAGTATTTT
TRBD1,-,TRBV12-3/TRBV12-4,TRBJ2-7,CASSQRGTGGSHEQYF,TGTGCCAGCAGTCAGCGGGGGACAGGGGGGTCCCACGAGCAGTACTTC
TRBD2,many,TRBV7-3,TRBJ2-7,CASSSSGSHEQYF,TGTGCCAGCAGCTCCAGCGGGAGCCACGAGCAGTACTTC
-,many,TRBV27,TRBJ1-6,CASSLNSPYNSPLHF,TGTGCCAGCAGTTTAAACAGTCCCTATAATTCACCCCTCCACTTT
-,many,TRBV5-6,TRBJ1-5,CASSLRWDQPQHF,TGTGCCAGCAGCTTGCGTTGGGACCAGCCCCAGCATTTT
TRBD2,-,TRBV10-2,TRBJ2-2,CASSELGLAGSKRNTGEPFF,TGCGCCAGCAGTGAGTTGGGACTAGCGGGTAGCAAAAGGAACACCGGGGAGCCGTTTTTT